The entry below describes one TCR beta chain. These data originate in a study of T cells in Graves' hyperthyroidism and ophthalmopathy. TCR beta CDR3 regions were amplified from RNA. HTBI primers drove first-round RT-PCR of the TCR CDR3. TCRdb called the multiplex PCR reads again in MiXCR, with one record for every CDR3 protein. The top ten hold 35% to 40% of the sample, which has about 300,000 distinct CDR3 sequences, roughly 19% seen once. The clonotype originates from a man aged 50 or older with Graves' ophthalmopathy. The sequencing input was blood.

CDR3 sequence: CASSLEGGNEFSGNTIYF. As DNA, the CDR3 is TGCGCCAGCAGCTTGGAGGGGGGTAACGAGTTTTCTGGAAACACCATATATTTT. The chain recombines TRBV5-1 with TRBJ1-3; TRBD1 might be the D (6 bases). Per the germline V gene, CDR1 is SGHRS and CDR2 is YFSETQ. This CDR3 contains 18 residues. Deletions cut 0 bases from V and 1 base from J, with 17 bases between. Combining the CDR3 with reference TRBV5-1 and TRBJ1-3 gives the whole variable domain KAGVTQTPRYLIKTRGQQVTLSCSPISGHRSVSWYQQTPGQGLQFLFEYFSETQRNKGNFPGRFSGRQFSNSRSEMNVSTLELGDSALYLCASSLEGGNEFSGNTIYFGEGSWLTVV.